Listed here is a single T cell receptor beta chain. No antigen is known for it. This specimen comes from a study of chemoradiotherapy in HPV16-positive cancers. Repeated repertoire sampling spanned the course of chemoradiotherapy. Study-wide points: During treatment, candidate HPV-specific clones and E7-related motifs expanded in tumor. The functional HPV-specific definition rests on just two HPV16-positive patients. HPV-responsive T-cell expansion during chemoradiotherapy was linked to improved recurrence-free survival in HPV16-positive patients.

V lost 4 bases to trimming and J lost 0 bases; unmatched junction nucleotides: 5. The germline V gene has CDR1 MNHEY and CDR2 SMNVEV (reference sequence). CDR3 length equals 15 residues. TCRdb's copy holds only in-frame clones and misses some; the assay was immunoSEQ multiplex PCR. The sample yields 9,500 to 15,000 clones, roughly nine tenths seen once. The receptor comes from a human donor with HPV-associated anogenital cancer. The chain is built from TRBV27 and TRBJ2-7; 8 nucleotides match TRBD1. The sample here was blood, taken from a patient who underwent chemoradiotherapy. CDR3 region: CASSSRTGLSYEQYF. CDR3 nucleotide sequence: TGTGCCAGCAGTTCACGGACAGGGCTCTCCTACGAGCAGTACTTC.